This passage covers 14 T cell receptor beta chains from one sample sequenced in a study of T cells in Graves' hyperthyroidism and ophthalmopathy. Amplified TCR beta CDR3 regions derived from RNA transcripts. The HTBI primer set was used in a first-round RT-PCR of the TCR CDR3. TCRdb fed the multiplex PCR reads into MiXCR, producing one record per CDR3 protein. The sample has 470,000 or so distinct CDR3 sequences, less than 25% seen once. Sequencing input: blood. The source of these receptors is a man between 18 and 35 years old with Graves' hyperthyroidism.

In its sample, this clonotype was seen many times. The chain has TRBV6-1 and TRBJ1-5, with unresolved D. In germline, CDR1 is MNHNS, CDR2 SASEGT. V lost 6 bases to trimming and J lost 2 bases, with 11 bases between them. The CDR3 spans 14 residues. The CDR3 loop reads CASRDGGRNQPQHF. CDR3 nucleotide sequence: TGTGCCAGCAGGGATGGCGGGCGCAATCAGCCCCAGCATTTT.

This clonotype was picked up many times. The genes are TRBV7-2 and TRBJ1-1; 9 nucleotides agree with TRBD1. Germline lookup yields CDR1 SGHTA and CDR2 FQGNSA. The length of the CDR3 is 15 residues. Trimming took 4 bases from V and 3 from J; bases not matched to a gene: 6. CDR3 DNA: TGTGCCAGCAGCTCGGACAGGGGAGGCGACACTGAAGCTTTCTTT. This translates into CASSSDRGGDTEAFF.

This clonotype was seen many times. The chain joins TRBV18 to TRBJ1-1; tentatively, D is TRBD1 (6 bases). The CDR3 spans 14 residues. Germline CDR1 reads KGHSH; CDR2 reads LQKENI. The ends were cut back, 2 bases at V and 1 base at J, with 8 bases in the middle. Written as DNA, the CDR3 is TGTGCCAGCTCACCAGTACAGGGGAACACTGAAGCTTTCTTT. Its translation is CASSPVQGNTEAFF.

V gene TRBV30 combines with J gene TRBJ2-3; 8 bases are shared with TRBD2. CDR1 and CDR2 from the germline V gene are GTSNPN and SVGIG (reference sequence). There are 14 residues in the CDR3. The DNA for the CDR3 is TGTGCTTCGAGAGGAGCGGGGGTCCCAGATACGCAGTATTTT. Protein product: CASRGAGVPDTQYF.

This clonotype was counted many times. V gene TRBV28 combines with J gene TRBJ2-6, with TRBD1 as a possible D gene (5 bases). The CDR3 spans 16 residues. V shed 7 bases and J shed 4 bases, with 17 bases lying between them. Germline assignment: CDR1 MDHEN and CDR2 SYDVKM. The CDR3 region has the DNA TGTGCCAGCACCTTATCTAGGGGTTGGGGGGCCAACGTCCTGACTTTC. It yields the protein CASTLSRGWGANVLTF.

The gene calls are TRBV5-6 and TRBJ1-5; a possible D gene is TRBD1 (6 bases). V gave up 2 bases and J gave up 7 bases, with 13 bases separating them. The CDR3 sequence is 14 residues long. Germline V gene sequence: CDR1 SGHDT, CDR2 YYEEEE. CDR3 DNA sequence: TGTGCCAGCAGCTTCCGGGGGCCGGGGCAGCCCCAGCATTTT. It is translated as CASSFRGPGQPQHF.

This clonotype was counted at least ten times. The chain employs TRBV20-1 and TRBJ2-5, with a possible D match to TRBD2 (5 bases). The CDR3 has 13 amino acids. Germline CDR1 reads DFQATT; CDR2 reads SNEGSKA (reference sequence). The germline V and J ends were trimmed by 0 bases and 3 bases, with 8 bases remaining between them. Written as DNA, the CDR3 is TGCAGTGCTAGAGATGGACTTAAAGAGACCCAGTACTTC. Translation: CSARDGLKETQYF.

This clonotype has ten or more counts. The V and J genes are TRBV6-5 and TRBJ1-1; D gene unclear. The V gene's germline CDR1 is MNHEY and CDR2 SVGAGI. The V end was cut by 2 bases, the J end by 4 bases, with 11 bases between. The CDR3 length is 14 residues. The chain's CDR3 is CASSYRVESTEAFF. CDR3 DNA sequence: TGTGCCAGCAGTTACAGGGTCGAGAGCACTGAAGCTTTCTTT.

This clonotype was observed a handful of times. The chain employs TRBV20-1 and TRBJ2-1; TRBD2 aligns across 8 bases. The CDR3 is 15 amino acids. Trimming took 2 bases from V and 4 from J; bases not matched to a gene: 7. The V gene's germline CDR1 is DFQATT and CDR2 SNEGSKA (reference sequence). The CDR3: CSARIAGLIYNEQFF. The CDR3 region has the DNA TGCAGTGCTAGAATAGCGGGGCTAATATACAATGAGCAGTTCTTC.

At least ten counts were recorded for this clonotype. The chain joins TRBV28 to TRBJ1-3; no clear D gene. V was cut by 2 bases and J by 3 bases, with 11 bases left in between. Per the germline V gene, CDR1 is MDHEN and CDR2 is SYDVKM. This CDR3 has 15 amino acids. The DNA of the CDR3 is TGTGCCAGCAGTTTAGAAGGACGCCTTGGAAACACCATATATTTT. Protein product: CASSLEGRLGNTIYF.

This clonotype was seen repeatedly, ten times or more. The gene calls are TRBV11-2 and TRBJ2-7, with D perhaps TRBD2 (6 bases). The V and J ends lost 1 base and 3 bases respectively, with 13 bases between them. The germline V gene has CDR1 SGHAT and CDR2 FQNNGV. The CDR3 covers 15 residues. The CDR3 protein is CASSLVGGTYYEQYF. The CDR3 nucleotides are TGTGCCAGCAGCTTAGTCGGGGGTACTTACTACGAGCAGTACTTC.

This clonotype was observed at least ten times. This chain connects TRBV20-1 to TRBJ2-7; D not resolved. The CDR3 contains 15 residues. In germline, CDR1 is DFQATT, CDR2 SNEGSKA (reference sequence). V was clipped by 1 base and J by 2 bases, with 15 bases between them. The CDR3, as DNA: TGCAGTGCTAGAGCTCGGAGCCTCGGCCCCTACGAGCAGTACTTC. This sequence encodes CSARARSLGPYEQYF.

The table lists this clonotype with many counts. The V and J genes are TRBV5-1 and TRBJ1-2; perhaps TRBD1 as D (5 bases). CDR1 SGHRS and CDR2 YFSETQ come from the germline V gene. CDR3 length equals 16 residues. V was trimmed by 0 bases and J by 0 bases, leaving 12 bases between them. CDR3: CASSLGDRGTNYGYTF. The CDR3 DNA follows: TGCGCCAGCAGCTTGGGGGACCGGGGTACTAACTATGGCTACACCTTC.

This clonotype was counted at least ten times. The chain couples TRBV7-8 to TRBJ1-5, with 10 nucleotides matching TRBD1. V gave up 5 bases and J gave up 7 bases; unmatched junction bases: 5. The CDR3 is 14 residues long. Germline CDR1 is SGHVS and CDR2 is FQNEAQ. For the CDR3, the DNA is TGTGCCAGCAGCGGGACAGGGGCAGGACAGCCCCAGCATTTT. It translates to CASSGTGAGQPQHF.